Presented here are 8 T cell receptor beta chains from one specimen sequenced in a study of PD-1 blockade in classical Hodgkin lymphoma. TCRdb keeps only in-frame clones here, not all; method: immunoSEQ multiplex PCR. The sample has fewer than 40,000 clones, under 95% seen once. Time point denoted: newly diagnosed, previously untreated cHL patient sample. Sequencing used peripheral blood mononuclear cells (PBMCs). The origin of the receptors is a human donor with classical Hodgkin lymphoma.

The chain carries TRBV5-4 and TRBJ2-1; D possibly matches TRBD1 or TRBD2 (6 bases each). Germline lookup yields CDR1 SGHNT and CDR2 YYREEE (reference sequence). The CDR3 is made up of 16 amino acids. V was pared by 7 bases and J by 3 bases, with 20 bases between. The CDR3 region is CASALGASEYYNEQFF. CDR3 bases: TGTGCCAGCGCCCTGGGGGCTAGCGAATACTACAATGAGCAGTTCTTC.

The chain couples TRBV6-1 to TRBJ2-7; 9 bases map to TRBD2. This CDR3 is 15 amino acids long. Germline lookup yields CDR1 MNHNS and CDR2 SASEGT. V dropped 5 bases and J dropped 5; count of bases not matched to a gene: 10. CDR3 nucleotides: TGTGCCAGCAGTTCCCTTAGCGGGAGAGGGGACGAGCAGTACTTC. It is translated as CASSSLSGRGDEQYF.

A single count supports this clone. This chain links TRBV13 with TRBJ2-3; 7 bases map to TRBD1. Germline values: CDR1 PRHDT, CDR2 FYEKMQ (reference sequence). V lost 4 bases, J lost 0 bases, and 10 bases stayed unmatched. The CDR3 length is 17 residues. Here the CDR3 reads CASSWGPKGASTDTQYF. The DNA for the CDR3 is TGTGCCAGCAGCTGGGGGCCCAAGGGGGCTAGCACAGATACGCAGTATTTT. Full variable domain (outside the CDR3, taken from reference TRBV13 and TRBJ2-3): AAGVIQSPRHLIKEKRETATLKCYPIPRHDTVYWYQQGPGQDPQFLISFYEKMQSDKGSIPDRFSAQQFSDYHSELNMSSLELGDSALYFCASSWGPKGASTDTQYFGPGTRLTVL.

CDR3: CASSQAGPGYEQYF. In DNA form, the CDR3 reads TGTGCCAGCAGCCAAGCTGGACCTGGGTACGAGCAGTACTTC. V and J are TRBV4-2 and TRBJ2-7; D gene uncertain. Trimming stripped 1 base from V and 4 bases from J, with 11 bases between. Per germline, CDR1 LGHNA and CDR2 YNFKEQ. CDR3 size: 14 residues.

The chain links TRBV2 to TRBJ2-2, with D unresolved. Looked up from germline, CDR1 is SNHLY and CDR2 is FYNNEI. There are 15 residues in the CDR3. V lost 4 bases, J lost 4 bases, and 13 bases lay in between. This CDR3 reads CASSGVGSLTGELFF. The CDR3 region has the DNA TGTGCCAGCAGTGGGGTGGGCAGCCTCACCGGGGAGCTGTTTTTT.

The chain carries TRBV28 and TRBJ2-3, with D tentatively TRBD1 (6 bases). Germline CDR1 and CDR2: MDHEN and SYDVKM. Trimming left V 3 bases short and J 0 bases short, with 13 bases between. The CDR3 contains 16 residues. The CDR3 spells CASSLRAGASTDTQYF. Here the CDR3 DNA reads TGTGCCAGCAGTTTGAGGGCAGGGGCTAGCACAGATACGCAGTATTTT.

The CDR3 reads CASSLRGAGGDTQYF. CDR3 sequence (DNA): TGTGCCAGCAGTTTACGGGGGGCCGGTGGAGATACGCAGTATTTT. The chain uses TRBV27 and TRBJ2-3; weak D call: TRBD2 (7 bases). The V gene lost 2 bases and the J gene lost 5 bases, with 14 bases spanning the gap. The CDR3 is 15 amino acids. Germline CDR1 and CDR2: MNHEY and SMNVEV (reference sequence).

The V gene is TRBV5-1, the J gene TRBJ2-7; weak D call: TRBD1 (6 bases). The germline V and J ends were trimmed by 7 bases and 6 bases, with 11 bases remaining between them. The CDR3 consists of 11 residues. Germline V gives CDR1 SGHRS, CDR2 YFSETQ. The CDR3 here is CASRSGVEQYF. Here the CDR3 DNA reads TGCGCCAGCCGTTCAGGGGTCGAGCAGTACTTC.